This TCR beta chain was sequenced during a study of vaccination effects on CD4 cells after COVID-19. As for the study in general: Two doses of either BNT162b2 or mRNA-1273 were given to each participant.

Repertoires were generated with immunoSEQ multiplex PCR, while TCRdb's copy carries only in-frame clones and drops some. The sample lists tens of thousands of clones, roughly 76% seen once, with about 2.5% in the top ten. Regarding the study as a whole: After vaccination, at late timepoints, clones induced by infection and by vaccine contracted markedly. Few convalescent patients, and no early post-infection timepoints, were available to the study.

Before sequencing, viral peptide pools were used by the ViraFEST assay to expand antigen-specific CD4+ T cells. Following culture for approximately ten days, CD4+ T cells were isolated. Nucleocapsid antibodies stayed negative before and after vaccination, showing no earlier SARS-CoV-2 infection. Germline V gives CDR1 SNHLY, CDR2 FYNNEI. The CDR3 is 13 residues long. The germline V and J ends were trimmed by 8 bases and 5 bases, with 15 bases remaining between them. Worth noting for this clone: Its specificity is unknown.

Sequencing used CD4+ T cells from PBMCs cultured with HCoV-229E spike peptides, obtained before COVID-19 vaccination. The V call is TRBV2, the J call TRBJ2-5; D is unresolved. The source of this sequence is a human donor who received a COVID-19 vaccine. The CDR3 DNA sequence: TGTGCCAGCTCCCCGGGCCCCGGGGAGACCCAGTACTTC. Translating it yields CASSPGPGETQYF. Full variable domain (outside the CDR3, taken from reference TRBV2 and TRBJ2-5): EPEVTQTPSHQVTQMGQEVILRCVPISNHLYFYWYRQILGQKVEFLVSFYNNEISEKSEIFDDQFSVERPDGSNFTLKIRSTKLEDSAMYFCASSPGPGETQYFGPGTRLLVL.